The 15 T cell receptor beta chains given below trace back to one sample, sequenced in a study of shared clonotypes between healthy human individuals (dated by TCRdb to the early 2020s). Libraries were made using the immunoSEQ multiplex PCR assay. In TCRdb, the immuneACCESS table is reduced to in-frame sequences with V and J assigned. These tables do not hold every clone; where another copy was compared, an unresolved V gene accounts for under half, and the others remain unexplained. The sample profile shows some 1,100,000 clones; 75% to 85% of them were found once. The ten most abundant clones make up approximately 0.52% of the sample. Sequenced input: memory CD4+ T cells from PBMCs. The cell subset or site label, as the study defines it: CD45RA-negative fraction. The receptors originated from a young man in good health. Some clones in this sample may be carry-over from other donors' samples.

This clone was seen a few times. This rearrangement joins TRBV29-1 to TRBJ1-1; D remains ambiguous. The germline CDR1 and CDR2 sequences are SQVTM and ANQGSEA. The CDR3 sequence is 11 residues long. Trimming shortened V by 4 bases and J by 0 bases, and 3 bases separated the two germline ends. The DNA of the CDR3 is TGCAGCGTTGCAGTGAACACTGAAGCTTTCTTT. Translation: CSVAVNTEAFF. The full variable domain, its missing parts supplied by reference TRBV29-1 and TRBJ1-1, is SAVISQKPSRDICQRGTSLTIQCQVDSQVTMMFWYRQQPGQSLTLIATANQGSEATYESGFVIDKFPISRPNLTFSTLTVSNMSPEDSSIYLCSVAVNTEAFFGQGTRLTVV.

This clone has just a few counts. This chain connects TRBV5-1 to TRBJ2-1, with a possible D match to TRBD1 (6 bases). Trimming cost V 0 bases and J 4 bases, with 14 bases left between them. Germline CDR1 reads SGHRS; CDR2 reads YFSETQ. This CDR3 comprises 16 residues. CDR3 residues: CASSLEIGTQYNEQFF. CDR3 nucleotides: TGCGCCAGCAGCTTGGAAATTGGGACACAGTACAATGAGCAGTTCTTC. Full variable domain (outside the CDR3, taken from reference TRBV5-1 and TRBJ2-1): KAGVTQTPRYLIKTRGQQVTLSCSPISGHRSVSWYQQTPGQGLQFLFEYFSETQRNKGNFPGRFSGRQFSNSRSEMNVSTLELGDSALYLCASSLEIGTQYNEQFFGPGTRLTVL.

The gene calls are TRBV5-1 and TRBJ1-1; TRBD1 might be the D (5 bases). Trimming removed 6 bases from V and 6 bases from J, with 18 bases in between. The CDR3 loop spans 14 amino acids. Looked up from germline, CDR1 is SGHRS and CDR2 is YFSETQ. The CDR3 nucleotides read TGCGCCAGCACCCTTGGGTCCAGGGCATCTGAAGCTTTCTTT. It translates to CASTLGSRASEAFF.

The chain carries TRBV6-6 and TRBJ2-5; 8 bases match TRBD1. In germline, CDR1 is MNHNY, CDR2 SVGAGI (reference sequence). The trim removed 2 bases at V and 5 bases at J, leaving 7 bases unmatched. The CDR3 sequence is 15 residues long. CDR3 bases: TGTGCCAGCAGTTACCCCCAGGGGGCAGGGGAGACCCAGTACTTC. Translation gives CASSYPQGAGETQYF.

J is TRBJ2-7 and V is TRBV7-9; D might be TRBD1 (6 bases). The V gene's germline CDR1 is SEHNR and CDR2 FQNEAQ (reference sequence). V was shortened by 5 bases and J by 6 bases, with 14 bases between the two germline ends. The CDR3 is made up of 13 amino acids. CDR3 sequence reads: CASSGPGVIEQYF. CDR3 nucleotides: TGTGCCAGCAGCGGACCAGGGGTGATCGAGCAGTACTTC.

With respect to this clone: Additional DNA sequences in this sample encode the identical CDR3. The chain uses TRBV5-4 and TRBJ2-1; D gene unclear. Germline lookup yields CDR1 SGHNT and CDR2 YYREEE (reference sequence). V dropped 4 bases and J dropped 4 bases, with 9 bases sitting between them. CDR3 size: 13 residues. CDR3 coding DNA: TGTGCCAGCAGCCCGGGCCTATACAATGAGCAGTTCTTC. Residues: CASSPGLYNEQFF.

The CDR3 DNA is TGCGCCAGCAGCTTGGAGGGCAGTCCAATATTCAATGAGCAGTTCTTC. Amino acids: CASSLEGSPIFNEQFF. The genes are TRBV5-1 and TRBJ2-1; D gene uncertain. Looked up from germline, CDR1 is SGHRS and CDR2 is YFSETQ. Trimming pared 0 bases from V and 6 bases from J, leaving 16 bases between. This CDR3 is built from 16 residues.

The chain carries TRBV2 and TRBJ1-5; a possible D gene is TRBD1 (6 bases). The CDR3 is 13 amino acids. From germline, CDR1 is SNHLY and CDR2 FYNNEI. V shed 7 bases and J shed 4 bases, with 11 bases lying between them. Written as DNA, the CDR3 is TGTGCCAGCACCCGGGACAAGAATCAGCCCCAGCATTTT. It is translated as CASTRDKNQPQHF.

The CDR3 coding sequence is TGTGCCAGCAGCCCGCGCAGGGGGGCCAACGTCCTGACTTTC. Its protein product is CASSPRRGANVLTF. The rearrangement uses TRBV7-9 and TRBJ2-6; D gene unclear. Germline V gene data show CDR1 as SEHNR and CDR2 as FQNEAQ (reference sequence). V was cut by 5 bases and J by 4 bases, with 9 bases left in between. The CDR3 totals 14 residues.

As DNA, the CDR3 is TGTGCCAGCAGCCCTATCGACTACCTCCAGACTTACGAGCAGTACTTC. This gives the protein CASSPIDYLQTYEQYF. The V call is TRBV28, the J call TRBJ2-7, with a tentative D call TRBD2 (5 bases). V was clipped by 6 bases and J by 4 bases, with 22 bases between them. This CDR3 comprises 16 residues. In germline, CDR1 is MDHEN, CDR2 SYDVKM.

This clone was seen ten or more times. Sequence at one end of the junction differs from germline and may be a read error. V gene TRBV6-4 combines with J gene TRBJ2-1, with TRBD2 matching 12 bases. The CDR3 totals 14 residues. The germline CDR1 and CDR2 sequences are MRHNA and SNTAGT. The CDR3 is CASRDWTSGEEQFF. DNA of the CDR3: TGTGCCAGCAGAGACTGGACTAGCGGGGAGGAGCAGTTCTTC.

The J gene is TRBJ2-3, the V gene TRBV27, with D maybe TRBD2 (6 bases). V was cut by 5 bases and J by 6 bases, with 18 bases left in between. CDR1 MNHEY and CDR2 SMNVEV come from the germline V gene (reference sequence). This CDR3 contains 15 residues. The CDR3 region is CASSNSLAAMDTQYF. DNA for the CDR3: TGTGCCAGCAGTAACTCACTAGCAGCGATGGATACGCAGTATTTT.

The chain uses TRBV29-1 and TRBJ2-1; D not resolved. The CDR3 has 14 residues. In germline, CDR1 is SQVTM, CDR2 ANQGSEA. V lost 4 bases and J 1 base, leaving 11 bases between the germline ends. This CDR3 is CSVGLSWSYNEQFF. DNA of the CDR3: TGCAGCGTTGGGCTTAGTTGGTCCTACAATGAGCAGTTCTTC.

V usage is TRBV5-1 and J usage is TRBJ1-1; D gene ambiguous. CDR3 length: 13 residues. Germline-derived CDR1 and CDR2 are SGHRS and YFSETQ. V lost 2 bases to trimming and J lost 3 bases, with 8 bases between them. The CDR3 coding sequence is TGCGCCAGCAGCTTATGGACGGACACTGAAGCTTTCTTT. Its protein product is CASSLWTDTEAFF.

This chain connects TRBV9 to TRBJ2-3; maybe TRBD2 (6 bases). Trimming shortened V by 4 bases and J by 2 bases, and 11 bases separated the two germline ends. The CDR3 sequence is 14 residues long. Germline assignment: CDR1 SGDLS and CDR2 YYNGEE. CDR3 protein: CASSLGGFTDTQYF. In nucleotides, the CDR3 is TGTGCCAGCAGCCTAGGAGGGTTCACAGATACGCAGTATTTT.